The rows below give T cell receptor beta chains drawn from one sample of a study of CD8 T cells in Susac syndrome. From the immunoSEQ multiplex PCR reads, TCRdb called clonotypes with MiXCR, one entry per CDR3 protein. The sample yields 200,000 to 300,000 distinct CDR3 sequences, 90% to 97% seen once. Material: CD4+ T cells from PBMCs. The receptors were gathered from a human donor with Susac syndrome. CDR3s include the opening cysteine and the closing phenylalanine or tryptophan. A D gene is named only where the DNA matches it firmly. Not all rows give a size; the values are once, few, many and, for expanded clones, a class.

V gene: TRBV18; clone size: .; J gene: TRBJ2-1; CDR3 length: 15; D gene: TRBD2; CDR3 protein: CASSPRGGSYNEQFF; CDR3 DNA: TGTGCCAGCTCACCACGCGGGGGCTCCTACAATGAGCAGTTCTTC
V gene: TRBV6-6; clone size: once; J gene: TRBJ1-1; CDR3 length: 15; D gene: TRBD1; CDR3 protein: CASSYSGTGATEAFF; CDR3 DNA: TGTGCCAGCAGTTACTCGGGGACAGGGGCAACTGAAGCTTTCTTT
V gene: TRBV20-1; clone size: .; J gene: TRBJ2-7; CDR3 length: 14; D gene: TRBD2; CDR3 protein: CSARDWGLATEQYF; CDR3 DNA: TGCAGTGCTAGAGACTGGGGACTAGCCACCGAGCAGTACTTC
V gene: TRBV24-1; clone size: .; J gene: TRBJ1-1; CDR3 length: 13; D gene: .; CDR3 protein: CATVGGPHTEAFF; CDR3 DNA: TGTGCCACCGTAGGCGGACCCCACACTGAAGCTTTCTTT
V gene: TRBV5-1; clone size: .; J gene: TRBJ1-1; CDR3 length: 15; D gene: .; CDR3 protein: CASSLSLGAGTEAFF; CDR3 DNA: TGCGCCAGCAGCTTGTCACTCGGGGCTGGAACTGAAGCTTTCTTT
V gene: TRBV2; clone size: .; J gene: TRBJ2-2; CDR3 length: 14; D gene: TRBD2; CDR3 protein: CASTSGRATGELFF; CDR3 DNA: TGTGCCAGCACCAGCGGGAGAGCCACCGGGGAGCTGTTTTTT
V gene: TRBV10-3; clone size: .; J gene: TRBJ1-1; CDR3 length: 16; D gene: .; CDR3 protein: CAISESRDSMNTEAFF; CDR3 DNA: TGTGCCATCAGTGAGTCAAGGGACTCGATGAACACTGAAGCTTTCTTT
V gene: TRBV15; clone size: .; J gene: TRBJ2-7; CDR3 length: 16; D gene: .; CDR3 protein: CATSRDATGFSYEQYF; CDR3 DNA: TGTGCCACCAGCAGAGATGCGACAGGTTTTTCCTACGAGCAGTACTTC
V gene: TRBV20-1; clone size: .; J gene: TRBJ2-1; CDR3 length: 14; D gene: TRBD2; CDR3 protein: CSAPWEGMGNEQFF; CDR3 DNA: TGCAGTGCACCATGGGAGGGGATGGGGAATGAGCAGTTCTTC
V gene: TRBV2; clone size: .; J gene: TRBJ1-4; CDR3 length: 15; D gene: TRBD1; CDR3 protein: CASSPRTGLNEKLFF; CDR3 DNA: TGTGCCAGCAGCCCCCGGACAGGGCTCAATGAAAAACTGTTTTTT
V gene: TRBV7-9; clone size: .; J gene: TRBJ2-5; CDR3 length: 13; D gene: .; CDR3 protein: CASSPDGAETQYF; CDR3 DNA: TGTGCCAGCAGTCCCGATGGGGCGGAGACCCAGTACTTC
V gene: TRBV20-1; clone size: once; J gene: TRBJ2-1; CDR3 length: 13; D gene: .; CDR3 protein: CSASLPLGNEQFF; CDR3 DNA: TGCAGTGCTAGCCTGCCTCTAGGGAATGAGCAGTTCTTC
V gene: TRBV20-1; clone size: .; J gene: TRBJ1-5; CDR3 length: 14; D gene: .; CDR3 protein: CSARESRGDQPQHF; CDR3 DNA: TGCAGTGCTAGAGAATCCAGGGGCGATCAGCCCCAGCATTTT
V gene: TRBV3-1; clone size: .; J gene: TRBJ1-2; CDR3 length: 13; D gene: .; CDR3 protein: CASSQSESYGYTF; CDR3 DNA: TGTGCCAGCAGCCAATCAGAGAGCTATGGCTACACCTTC
V gene: TRBV24-1; clone size: once; J gene: TRBJ2-2; CDR3 length: 13; D gene: .; CDR3 protein: CATSDPRPGELFF; CDR3 DNA: TGTGCCACCAGTGATCCCAGACCCGGGGAGCTGTTTTTT
V gene: TRBV30; clone size: .; J gene: TRBJ2-3; CDR3 length: 14; D gene: .; CDR3 protein: CAWSVGGITDTQYF; CDR3 DNA: TGTGCCTGGAGTGTAGGGGGAATCACAGATACGCAGTATTTT
V gene: TRBV30; clone size: .; J gene: TRBJ1-3; CDR3 length: 15; D gene: .; CDR3 protein: CAWSPPATAGNTIYF; CDR3 DNA: TGTGCCTGGAGCCCCCCGGCGACAGCGGGAAACACCATATATTTT
V gene: TRBV30; clone size: .; J gene: TRBJ2-7; CDR3 length: 15; D gene: .; CDR3 protein: CAWSVPPGSSYEQYF; CDR3 DNA: TGTGCCTGGAGTGTACCCCCAGGGAGCTCCTACGAGCAGTACTTC
V gene: TRBV18; clone size: .; J gene: TRBJ1-2; CDR3 length: 11; D gene: .; CDR3 protein: CASSYNYGYTF; CDR3 DNA: TGTGCCAGCTCGTACAACTATGGCTACACCTTC
V gene: TRBV20-1; clone size: .; J gene: TRBJ2-3; CDR3 length: 15; D gene: TRBD2; CDR3 protein: CSALTSGTSRRTQYF; CDR3 DNA: TGCAGTGCTCTGACTAGCGGGACTTCCCGTCGTACGCAGTATTTT
V gene: TRBV15; clone size: .; J gene: TRBJ2-2; CDR3 length: 17; D gene: TRBD1; CDR3 protein: CATSSYRDRENTGELFF; CDR3 DNA: TGTGCCACCAGCAGCTACCGGGACAGGGAAAACACCGGGGAGCTGTTTTTT
V gene: TRBV19; clone size: .; J gene: TRBJ2-1; CDR3 length: 17; D gene: TRBD2; CDR3 protein: CASSIEAGRSSYNEQFF; CDR3 DNA: TGTGCCAGTAGTATCGAAGCGGGACGAAGCTCCTACAATGAGCAGTTCTTC
V gene: TRBV28; clone size: .; J gene: TRBJ1-2; CDR3 length: 14; D gene: .; CDR3 protein: CASSLGGGFYGYTF; CDR3 DNA: TGTGCCAGCAGCCTCGGAGGGGGGTTCTATGGCTACACCTTC
V gene: TRBV13; clone size: once; J gene: TRBJ2-7; CDR3 length: 14; D gene: TRBD1; CDR3 protein: CASSSGQASYEQYF; CDR3 DNA: TGTGCCAGCAGCTCGGGACAGGCTTCCTACGAGCAGTACTTC
V gene: TRBV14; clone size: .; J gene: TRBJ2-1; CDR3 length: 16; D gene: .; CDR3 protein: CASSQDLIRWTNEQFF; CDR3 DNA: TGTGCCAGCAGCCAAGATCTGATACGGTGGACGAATGAGCAGTTCTTC
V gene: TRBV20-1; clone size: .; J gene: TRBJ1-5; CDR3 length: 14; D gene: .; CDR3 protein: CSAQARPGFGPQHF; CDR3 DNA: TGCAGTGCGCAAGCAAGGCCGGGGTTTGGGCCCCAGCATTTT
V gene: TRBV10-3; clone size: .; J gene: TRBJ2-6; CDR3 length: 15; D gene: .; CDR3 protein: CAIRNDGLGANVLTF; CDR3 DNA: TGTGCCATCAGGAACGACGGGCTTGGGGCCAACGTCCTGACTTTC
V gene: TRBV20-1; clone size: .; J gene: TRBJ1-2; CDR3 length: 15; D gene: .; CDR3 protein: CSARDSSGVDYGYTF; CDR3 DNA: TGCAGTGCTAGAGATTCTTCAGGGGTGGACTATGGCTACACCTTC
V gene: TRBV7-9; clone size: .; J gene: TRBJ1-1; CDR3 length: 18; D gene: TRBD1; CDR3 protein: CASSLTGTGGRMNTEAFF; CDR3 DNA: TGTGCCAGCAGCCTGACGGGGACAGGGGGCCGCATGAACACTGAAGCTTTCTTT
V gene: TRBV20-1; clone size: .; J gene: TRBJ2-5; CDR3 length: 16; D gene: TRBD2; CDR3 protein: CSARARLAGVKETQYF; CDR3 DNA: TGCAGTGCTAGAGCACGACTAGCGGGGGTAAAAGAGACCCAGTACTTC
V gene: TRBV29-1; clone size: .; J gene: TRBJ2-1; CDR3 length: 13; D gene: .; CDR3 protein: CSVEAAVGNEQFF; CDR3 DNA: TGCAGCGTTGAGGCGGCGGTAGGGAATGAGCAGTTCTTC
V gene: TRBV30; clone size: .; J gene: TRBJ2-7; CDR3 length: 13; D gene: TRBD1; CDR3 protein: CAWQPGQGAEQYF; CDR3 DNA: TGTGCCTGGCAGCCGGGACAGGGGGCCGAGCAGTACTTC
V gene: TRBV5-6; clone size: .; J gene: TRBJ2-1; CDR3 length: 14; D gene: TRBD2; CDR3 protein: CASSFPTSGNEQFF; CDR3 DNA: TGTGCCAGCAGCTTTCCGACTAGCGGCAATGAGCAGTTCTTC
V gene: TRBV15; clone size: .; J gene: TRBJ2-5; CDR3 length: 16; D gene: .; CDR3 protein: CATSRIRTGTPATQYF; CDR3 DNA: TGTGCCACCAGCAGAATCCGTACCGGGACACCCGCAACCCAGTACTTC
V gene: TRBV9; clone size: once; J gene: TRBJ2-1; CDR3 length: 15; D gene: .; CDR3 protein: CASSRRRDYFNEQFF; CDR3 DNA: TGTGCCAGCAGCCGGAGACGAGACTACTTCAATGAGCAGTTCTTC